These T cell receptor beta chains were read from a single sample in a study of regulatory T cells in long-lasting Graves disease. TCRdb independently ran MiXCR on the multiplex PCR reads; one entry per CDR3 protein. The sample carries about 220,000 distinct CDR3 sequences, about a sixth recorded once. Sequenced here: peripheral blood mononuclear cells (PBMCs), sampled at new diagnosis, from a patient treated with antithyroid drugs. The source of these receptors is a female donor with Graves disease. CDR3s include the opening cysteine and the closing phenylalanine or tryptophan. The D gene is left open where the match is weak. Clone size is given for some rows only: seen once, a few or many times, or a class if the clone is expanded.

CDR3aa: CASSPGDGNQPQHF
CDR3nt: TGTGCCAGCAGCCCAGGGGATGGGAATCAGCCCCAGCATTTT
v_gene: TRBV7-9
d_gene: NA
j_gene: TRBJ1-5
abundance: many

CDR3aa: CASSASGYGQETQYF
CDR3nt: TGTGCCAGCAGTGCTAGCGGATACGGCCAAGAGACCCAGTACTTC
v_gene: TRBV2
d_gene: TRBD2
j_gene: TRBJ2-5
abundance: many

CDR3aa: CASSNILSRGNTGELFF
CDR3nt: TGTGCCAGTAGTAATATCCTAAGCAGGGGGAACACCGGGGAGCTGTTTTTT
v_gene: TRBV19
d_gene: NA
j_gene: TRBJ2-2
abundance: many

CDR3aa: CASSIVGTANTEAFF
CDR3nt: TGTGCCAGTAGTATAGTGGGGACAGCGAACACTGAAGCTTTCTTT
v_gene: TRBV19
d_gene: TRBD1
j_gene: TRBJ1-1
abundance: many

CDR3aa: CASSVVGQGADTQYF
CDR3nt: TGTGCCAGCAGCGTAGTGGGACAGGGGGCAGATACGCAGTATTTT
v_gene: TRBV9
d_gene: TRBD1
j_gene: TRBJ2-3
abundance: many

CDR3aa: CASSEGAGINYGYTF
CDR3nt: TGTGCCAGCAGTGAAGGGGCAGGAATTAACTATGGCTACACCTTC
v_gene: TRBV2
d_gene: NA
j_gene: TRBJ1-2
abundance: NA

CDR3aa: CATLLQGWGIQYF
CDR3nt: TGTGCCACCCTACTGCAGGGATGGGGCATTCAGTACTTC
v_gene: TRBV6-2/TRBV6-3
d_gene: NA
j_gene: TRBJ2-4
abundance: many

CDR3aa: CAISDLSSYNSPLHF
CDR3nt: TGTGCCATCAGTGATCTGAGCTCCTATAATTCACCCCTCCACTTT
v_gene: TRBV10-3
d_gene: NA
j_gene: TRBJ1-6
abundance: many

CDR3aa: CASSLGGITNEKLFF
CDR3nt: TGTGCCAGCAGTTTAGGAGGAATCACTAATGAAAAACTGTTTTTT
v_gene: TRBV28
d_gene: NA
j_gene: TRBJ1-4
abundance: many

CDR3aa: CASSNTGVENQPQHF
CDR3nt: TGTGCCAGCAGCAATACAGGTGTGGAAAATCAGCCCCAGCATTTT
v_gene: TRBV12-3/TRBV12-4
d_gene: NA
j_gene: TRBJ1-5
abundance: many

CDR3aa: CASSRVGGSNQPQHF
CDR3nt: TGTGCCAGCAGCCGGGTAGGGGGTAGCAATCAGCCCCAGCATTTT
v_gene: TRBV11-2
d_gene: NA
j_gene: TRBJ1-5
abundance: many

CDR3aa: CASSPATTDTQYF
CDR3nt: TGTGCCAGCTCACCCGCGACCACAGATACGCAGTATTTT
v_gene: TRBV18
d_gene: NA
j_gene: TRBJ2-3
abundance: NA

CDR3aa: CASSHHLSASTDTQYF
CDR3nt: TGTGCCAGCAGCCATCATCTTAGCGCTAGCACAGATACGCAGTATTTT
v_gene: TRBV3-1
d_gene: NA
j_gene: TRBJ2-3
abundance: many

CDR3aa: CASSPGSGGAGNTIYF
CDR3nt: TGTGCCAGCTCACCAGGTTCGGGAGGAGCTGGAAACACCATATATTTT
v_gene: TRBV18
d_gene: NA
j_gene: TRBJ1-3
abundance: many

CDR3aa: CASSPPRVFGYTF
CDR3nt: TGTGCCAGCTCACCACCAAGGGTGTTTGGCTACACCTTC
v_gene: TRBV18
d_gene: NA
j_gene: TRBJ1-2
abundance: NA

CDR3aa: CSVATGGMLTDTQYF
CDR3nt: TGCAGCGTTGCGACAGGGGGCATGTTAACAGATACGCAGTATTTT
v_gene: TRBV29-1
d_gene: TRBD1
j_gene: TRBJ2-3
abundance: many

CDR3aa: CASTQGGSGNTIYF
CDR3nt: TGTGCCAGCACCCAGGGGGGCTCTGGAAACACCATATATTTT
v_gene: TRBV3-1
d_gene: TRBD1
j_gene: TRBJ1-3
abundance: many

CDR3aa: CASQDRGSTEAFF
CDR3nt: TGTGCCAGCCAGGACAGGGGTTCCACTGAAGCTTTCTTT
v_gene: TRBV27
d_gene: TRBD1
j_gene: TRBJ1-1
abundance: many

CDR3aa: CASSRGRNNEQFF
CDR3nt: TGTGCCAGCAGCAGGGGGAGAAACAATGAGCAGTTCTTC
v_gene: TRBV2
d_gene: TRBD1
j_gene: TRBJ2-1
abundance: many

CDR3aa: CATKASGGTDTQYF
CDR3nt: TGTGCCACCAAGGCTAGCGGGGGGACAGATACGCAGTATTTT
v_gene: TRBV15
d_gene: TRBD2
j_gene: TRBJ2-3
abundance: many

CDR3aa: CASSLAWRDTEAFF
CDR3nt: TGCGCCAGCAGCCTAGCCTGGAGGGACACTGAAGCTTTCTTT
v_gene: TRBV4-1
d_gene: NA
j_gene: TRBJ1-1
abundance: many

CDR3aa: CASSFQGGKLFF
CDR3nt: TGTGCCAGCAGTTTTCAGGGGGGGAAACTGTTTTTT
v_gene: TRBV28
d_gene: TRBD1
j_gene: TRBJ1-4
abundance: many

CDR3aa: CASSDYGQQETQYF
CDR3nt: TGTGCCAGCAGTGATTATGGACAACAAGAGACCCAGTACTTC
v_gene: TRBV12-3/TRBV12-4
d_gene: NA
j_gene: TRBJ2-5
abundance: many

CDR3aa: CSVAATANTEAFF
CDR3nt: TGCAGCGTTGCGGCGACAGCGAACACTGAAGCTTTCTTT
v_gene: TRBV29-1
d_gene: NA
j_gene: TRBJ1-1
abundance: many

CDR3aa: CASSEFTSGRGNTGELFF
CDR3nt: TGTGCCAGCAGTGAATTTACTAGCGGGAGAGGGAACACCGGGGAGCTGTTTTTT
v_gene: TRBV6-2/TRBV6-3
d_gene: TRBD2
j_gene: TRBJ2-2
abundance: many

CDR3aa: CASSDRTSATDTQYF
CDR3nt: TGTGCCAGCAGCGACAGGACTAGCGCTACAGATACGCAGTATTTT
v_gene: TRBV7-2
d_gene: TRBD2
j_gene: TRBJ2-3
abundance: many

CDR3aa: CASSYMGSEQYF
CDR3nt: TGTGCCAGCAGTTACATGGGCTCCGAGCAGTACTTC
v_gene: TRBV6-5
d_gene: NA
j_gene: TRBJ2-7
abundance: many

CDR3aa: CASSLMGQALSGNTIYF
CDR3nt: TGTGCCAGCAGCCTAATGGGACAGGCGTTATCTGGAAACACCATATATTTT
v_gene: TRBV9
d_gene: TRBD1
j_gene: TRBJ1-3
abundance: NA

CDR3aa: CASRHRGSDYGYTF
CDR3nt: TGTGCCAGCAGACACAGGGGGAGTGACTATGGCTACACCTTC
v_gene: TRBV12-3/TRBV12-4
d_gene: TRBD1
j_gene: TRBJ1-2
abundance: many

CDR3aa: CASSGGGYGETQYF
CDR3nt: TGTGCCAGCTCAGGGGGAGGTTACGGAGAGACCCAGTACTTC
v_gene: TRBV18
d_gene: NA
j_gene: TRBJ2-5
abundance: many

CDR3aa: CASSVTGTYNEQFF
CDR3nt: TGTGCCAGCAGCGTTACCGGGACGTACAATGAGCAGTTCTTC
v_gene: TRBV7-3
d_gene: NA
j_gene: TRBJ2-1
abundance: few

CDR3aa: CASSEPLGEYRNEQFF
CDR3nt: TGTGCCAGCAGCGAGCCCCTGGGGGAGTATCGGAATGAGCAGTTCTTC
v_gene: TRBV9
d_gene: NA
j_gene: TRBJ2-1
abundance: many

CDR3aa: CASSRGGTGGFEQYF
CDR3nt: TGTGCCAGCAGTAGGGGGGGGACAGGGGGATTCGAGCAGTACTTC
v_gene: TRBV6-1
d_gene: TRBD1
j_gene: TRBJ2-7
abundance: once

CDR3aa: CASSEIPDRAHEQYF
CDR3nt: TGTGCCAGCAGTGAGATTCCCGACAGGGCACACGAGCAGTACTTC
v_gene: TRBV6-2/TRBV6-3
d_gene: TRBD1
j_gene: TRBJ2-7
abundance: many

CDR3aa: CASSILGAGAGELFF
CDR3nt: TGTGCCAGCAGCATCCTCGGAGCGGGAGCCGGGGAGCTGTTTTTT
v_gene: TRBV9
d_gene: TRBD2
j_gene: TRBJ2-2
abundance: many

CDR3aa: CASSVTGLGTEAFF
CDR3nt: TGTGCCAGCTCGGTAACAGGGCTGGGCACTGAAGCTTTCTTT
v_gene: TRBV18
d_gene: NA
j_gene: TRBJ1-1
abundance: many

CDR3aa: CSAKGIRGTGELFF
CDR3nt: TGCAGTGCTAAGGGTATACGCGGCACCGGGGAGCTGTTTTTT
v_gene: TRBV20-1
d_gene: NA
j_gene: TRBJ2-2
abundance: many

CDR3aa: CAISESAYYSNQPQHF
CDR3nt: TGTGCCATCAGTGAGTCGGCATACTATAGCAATCAGCCCCAGCATTTT
v_gene: TRBV10-3
d_gene: NA
j_gene: TRBJ1-5
abundance: NA

CDR3aa: CASSSADRKNTEAFF
CDR3nt: TGTGCCAGCAGTTCCGCGGACAGAAAGAACACTGAAGCTTTCTTT
v_gene: TRBV6-5
d_gene: NA
j_gene: TRBJ1-1
abundance: many

CDR3aa: CASSLPHGRRGNEQLF
CDR3nt: TGTGCCAGCAGTTTACCCCATGGACGCCGAGGAAATGAGCAGCTCTTC
v_gene: TRBV12-3/TRBV12-4
d_gene: NA
j_gene: TRBJ2-1
abundance: many

CDR3aa: CASSLVTTGEQYF
CDR3nt: TGTGCCAGCAGCTTAGTTACAACCGGGGAGCAGTACTTC
v_gene: TRBV7-9
d_gene: NA
j_gene: TRBJ2-7
abundance: NA

CDR3aa: CSVDSGFSTDTQYF
CDR3nt: TGCAGCGTTGATTCGGGATTTAGCACAGATACGCAGTATTTT
v_gene: TRBV29-1
d_gene: NA
j_gene: TRBJ2-3
abundance: many

CDR3aa: CAWSVRGDTQYF
CDR3nt: TGTGCCTGGAGTGTACGGGGCGATACGCAGTATTTT
v_gene: TRBV30
d_gene: NA
j_gene: TRBJ2-3
abundance: many

CDR3aa: CSATRGDGSYGYTF
CDR3nt: TGCAGTGCTACCCGCGGGGACGGGTCCTATGGCTACACCTTC
v_gene: TRBV20-1
d_gene: NA
j_gene: TRBJ1-2
abundance: few

CDR3aa: CASSVRGVYEQYF
CDR3nt: TGTGCCAGCAGTGTGAGGGGGGTATACGAGCAGTACTTC
v_gene: TRBV6-2/TRBV6-3
d_gene: NA
j_gene: TRBJ2-7
abundance: many

CDR3aa: CASSLSWTANYGYTF
CDR3nt: TGTGCCAGCAGTTTATCCTGGACAGCAAACTATGGCTACACCTTC
v_gene: TRBV27
d_gene: NA
j_gene: TRBJ1-2
abundance: NA

CDR3aa: CASSEARTTNEKLFF
CDR3nt: TGTGCCAGCAGTGAGGCTCGGACAACTAATGAAAAACTGTTTTTT
v_gene: TRBV2
d_gene: NA
j_gene: TRBJ1-4
abundance: many

CDR3aa: CASSPGTGAPGGTDTQYF
CDR3nt: TGTGCCAGCAGCCCCGGGACAGGTGCCCCAGGAGGCACAGATACGCAGTATTTT
v_gene: TRBV11-3
d_gene: TRBD1
j_gene: TRBJ2-3
abundance: many

CDR3aa: CASSLPGRRISGANVLTF
CDR3nt: TGTGCCAGCAGTCTCCCGGGACGGAGGATCTCTGGGGCCAACGTCCTGACTTTC
v_gene: TRBV12-3/TRBV12-4
d_gene: NA
j_gene: TRBJ2-6
abundance: NA

CDR3aa: CAISESGRGYEQYF
CDR3nt: TGTGCCATCAGTGAGTCAGGCAGGGGCTACGAGCAGTACTTC
v_gene: TRBV10-3
d_gene: NA
j_gene: TRBJ2-7
abundance: many

CDR3aa: CASSYPLKGGDYTDTQYF
CDR3nt: TGTGCCAGCAGTTATCCGTTGAAGGGGGGAGATTACACAGATACGCAGTATTTT
v_gene: TRBV12-3/TRBV12-4
d_gene: NA
j_gene: TRBJ2-3
abundance: many

CDR3aa: CASSSSGDNEQFF
CDR3nt: TGTGCCAGCAGCTCTAGCGGGGACAATGAGCAGTTCTTC
v_gene: TRBV11-2
d_gene: TRBD2
j_gene: TRBJ2-1
abundance: once

CDR3aa: CAWSYGGGTGELFF
CDR3nt: TGTGCCTGGAGTTACGGGGGAGGCACCGGGGAGCTGTTTTTT
v_gene: TRBV30
d_gene: NA
j_gene: TRBJ2-2
abundance: many

CDR3aa: CASSLPQIANTEAFF
CDR3nt: TGTGCCAGCAGCTTACCACAAATCGCGAACACTGAAGCTTTCTTT
v_gene: TRBV11-3
d_gene: NA
j_gene: TRBJ1-1
abundance: many

CDR3aa: CASSLYGHSGVGKLFF
CDR3nt: TGTGCCAGCAGTTTATACGGCCACTCAGGTGTCGGAAAACTGTTTTTT
v_gene: TRBV28
d_gene: NA
j_gene: TRBJ1-4
abundance: NA